The clone carrying this TCR beta chain has a handful of counts. Its antigen remains unknown. Time point given: persistent/refractory GD, antithyroid drugs over 5 years with positive TRAb. The authors made the TCR library using RNA they extracted from PBMCs. This specimen belongs to a study of regulatory T cells in long-lasting Graves disease. Overall study results and limits: Persistent disease exhibited a predilection for TRBV28, TRBJ1-2 and TRBJ2-5.

Germline CDR1 and CDR2: SEHNR and FQNEAQ (reference sequence). V lost 4 bases, J lost 1 base, and 3 bases stayed unmatched. The CDR3 is 14 amino acids. Through Arm-PCR of CDR3 regions and iRepertoire HTBI primers, TCR beta libraries were built. TCRdb re-analysed the multiplex PCR reads in MiXCR, keeping a single row per CDR3 protein. The sample carries more than 650,000 distinct CDR3 sequences, 25% to 30% recorded once. The sequence was obtained from a female donor with Graves disease. V usage is TRBV7-9 and J usage is TRBJ1-1; TRBD1 matches at 7 bases. The sample in question was peripheral blood mononuclear cells (PBMCs), obtained when the disease was refractory, from a patient treated with antithyroid drugs. The CDR3 DNA is TGTGCCAGCAGCTCCGGACAGGCGAACACTGAAGCTTTCTTT. Protein sequence: CASSSGQANTEAFF. Complete variable domain (other parts from reference TRBV7-9 and TRBJ1-1): DTGVSQNPRHKITKRGQNVTFRCDPISEHNRLYWYRQTLGQGPEFLTYFQNEAQLEKSRLLSDRFSAERPKGSFSTLEIQRTEQGDSAMYLCASSSGQANTEAFFGQGTRLTVV.